This TCR beta chain was identified during a study of T cell changes during pregnancy in multiple sclerosis. The CDR3 sequence is 13 residues long. The V gene lost 6 bases and the J gene lost 1 base, with 12 bases spanning the gap. The V gene's germline CDR1 is GTSNPN and CDR2 SVGIG (reference sequence). The table came from immunoSEQ multiplex PCR; TCRdb's copy has only in-frame clones and leaves some out. The repertoire holds about 79,000 clones, with about 93% as singletons. The chain employs TRBV30 and TRBJ1-1; the D gene is possibly TRBD1 (6 bases). The source material was CD4+ T cells from peripheral blood mononuclear cells, sampled in the second trimester of pregnancy. The sequence was obtained from a female donor with multiple sclerosis, enrolled in a pregnancy study. CDR3 DNA: TGTGCCTGCAACCAGGGGCGGAACACTGAAGCTTTCTTT. Its translation: CACNQGRNTEAFF.